These T cell receptor beta chains were read from a single sample in a study of neurological immune-mediated disorders. TCRdb re-derived calls from the 5' RACE reads in MiXCR, one entry per CDR3 protein. The sample has tens of thousands of distinct CDR3 sequences; less than 5.5% are singletons. What was sequenced was PBMCs. These receptors came from a man younger than 30 with multiple sclerosis. The CDR3 runs from the conserved cysteine through the conserved F or W. The D gene is left open where the match is weak. Some rows have no size entry. The others give once, few or many, or a class for an expanded clone.

J gene,clone size,V gene,D gene,CDR3 DNA,CDR3 protein
TRBJ2-3,many,TRBV7-2,TRBD2,TGTGCCAGCAGCTTAGGGTCGCGGTCTAGCGGGCGCACAGATACGCAGTATTTT,CASSLGSRSSGRTDTQYF
TRBJ2-1,few,TRBV20-1,.,TGCAGTGCTAGTACTAACCCTTACTTGGGTGAGCAGTTCTTC,CSASTNPYLGEQFF
TRBJ2-2,many,TRBV28,TRBD2,TGTGCCAGCAGTTTAATCCTAGCGGGAGGGCCGGGCACCGGGGAGCTGTTTTTT,CASSLILAGGPGTGELFF
TRBJ2-1,many,TRBV28,.,TGTGCCAGCAGTTTATTGGGTAATGAGCAGTTCTTC,CASSLLGNEQFF
TRBJ2-1,many,TRBV5-6,.,TGTGCCAGCAGCTTGGGACAGAACTACAATGAGCAGTTCTTC,CASSLGQNYNEQFF
TRBJ1-2,many,TRBV10-3,TRBD1,TGTGCCACCACCACAGGGGGCGCGAAGGGCTACACCTTC,CATTTGGAKGYTF
TRBJ1-2,.,TRBV20-1,.,TGCAGTGCGTCGGGACACCATGGCTACACCTTC,CSASGHHGYTF
TRBJ1-2,many,TRBV19,.,TGTGCCAGTGCCGAGGGAGGGAACTATGGCTACACCTTC,CASAEGGNYGYTF
TRBJ1-5,many,TRBV20-1,TRBD1,TGCAGTGCTATAGGACAGGGCGGCAATCAGCCCCAGCATTTT,CSAIGQGGNQPQHF
TRBJ2-3,many,TRBV27,.,TGTGCCAGCAGTTCCGCCCCACCACAGGATACGCAGTATTTT,CASSSAPPQDTQYF
TRBJ1-1,many,TRBV2,.,TGTGCCAGCAGTGCGGGACTCAACACTGAAGCTTTCTTT,CASSAGLNTEAFF
TRBJ1-3,many,TRBV5-8,.,TGTGCCAGCAGCCGACGGGAGGGGCTCTCTGGAAACACCATATATTTT,CASSRREGLSGNTIYF
TRBJ2-5,many,TRBV7-3,.,TGTGCCAGCAGCTCGCTAGCGGACAGGGCAGAGACCCAGTACTTC,CASSSLADRAETQYF
TRBJ2-7,many,TRBV28,TRBD1,TGTGCCAGCAGTTTACTGAGGGGGCGCCTCTACGAGCAGTACTTC,CASSLLRGRLYEQYF
TRBJ2-1,many,TRBV9,TRBD2,TGTGCCAGCAGCCCAACTAGCGGGCTTTACAATGAGCAGTTCTTC,CASSPTSGLYNEQFF
TRBJ1-3,many,TRBV9,.,TGTGCCAGCAGCGTGGGGCCAGCGGCTGGAAAAACCATATATTTT,CASSVGPAAGKTIYF
TRBJ2-4,many,TRBV20-1,.,TGCAGTGCTAGGGCCGGCAACATTCAGTACTTC,CSARAGNIQYF
TRBJ2-7,many,TRBV20-1,.,TGCAGTGCTAGAGAGTTTCGGTCCTACGAGCAGTACTTC,CSAREFRSYEQYF
TRBJ2-2,many,TRBV6-4,.,TGTGCCAGCAGTCTCAGGGAGGCCGGGGAGCTGTTTTTT,CASSLREAGELFF
TRBJ1-2,.,TRBV19,TRBD1,TGTGCCAGTGGGGACAGAGCTGGCTACACCTTC,CASGDRAGYTF
TRBJ1-1,many,TRBV6-1,.,TGTGCCAGCAGTGAGACAGGTCGGCCTGAAGCTTTCTTT,CASSETGRPEAFF
TRBJ2-1,few,TRBV20-1,.,TGCAGTGCTAGAGATGGGGTGAGAACAGACAATGAGCAGTTCTTC,CSARDGVRTDNEQFF
TRBJ1-5,many,TRBV20-1,TRBD1,TGCAGTGCTAGAGGCCCCACAGGGGGCTATAGCAATCAGCCCCAGCATTTT,CSARGPTGGYSNQPQHF
TRBJ1-3,many,TRBV20-1,.,TGCAGTGCTAGGGTTCAGTCTGGAAACACCATATATTTT,CSARVQSGNTIYF
TRBJ1-1,many,TRBV4-3,.,TGCGCCAGCAGCCAAGTAAACACAAACACTGAAGCTTTCTTT,CASSQVNTNTEAFF
TRBJ2-5,many,TRBV7-2,.,TGTGCCAGCAGCCGCGTCGCTAGCCGGGAGACCCAGTACTTC,CASSRVASRETQYF
TRBJ1-2,many,TRBV7-2,TRBD1,TGTGCCAGCAGCTTAGTAGGGACAGGGCCTAACTATGGCTACACCTTC,CASSLVGTGPNYGYTF
TRBJ1-1,many,TRBV5-4,.,TGTGCCAGCAGCTACCTTCGACAGCCTTCCCCTGAAGCTTTCTTT,CASSYLRQPSPEAFF
TRBJ2-5,many,TRBV5-1,TRBD2,TGCGCCAGCAGAGACGCGGGAGGCTGGGAGACCCAGTACTTC,CASRDAGGWETQYF
TRBJ1-4,many,TRBV20-1,TRBD1,TGCAGTGCTAGAGACCCGACAGGGGCTAATGAAAAACTGTTTTTT,CSARDPTGANEKLFF
TRBJ2-1,many,TRBV20-1,TRBD2,TGCAGTGCCCAGACTAGCGGGTCCTTTTACAATGAGCAGTTCTTC,CSAQTSGSFYNEQFF
TRBJ2-7,few,TRBV12-3/TRBV12-4,TRBD2,TGTGCCAGCAGTTTTGGCGGGAGGGCCTACGAGCAGTACTTC,CASSFGGRAYEQYF
TRBJ1-5,many,TRBV5-1,.,TGCGCCAGCAGCCCGGACCCCTATAGCAATCAGCCCCAGCATTTT,CASSPDPYSNQPQHF
TRBJ1-2,many,TRBV4-2,TRBD1,TGTGCCAGCAGCCAAGGACAGGGGGCGTCGGGTGGCTACACCTTC,CASSQGQGASGGYTF
TRBJ2-7,many,TRBV5-1,TRBD1,TGCGCCAGCAGCGCCTACGGGACAGGGGGCGACGAGCAGTACTTC,CASSAYGTGGDEQYF
TRBJ2-3,many,TRBV14,.,TGTGCCAGCAGCCAAGGTCCAAGGTCACGCACAGATACGCAGTATTTT,CASSQGPRSRTDTQYF
TRBJ2-3,many,TRBV20-1,TRBD2,TGCAGTGCTACTCGACCGACTAGCGGCACAGATACGCAGTATTTT,CSATRPTSGTDTQYF
TRBJ2-5,many,TRBV12-3/TRBV12-4,.,TGTGCCAGCAGTTCCGGACGGGAAGAGACCCAGTACTTC,CASSSGREETQYF
TRBJ1-5,.,TRBV20-1,.,TGCAGTGCTACAGAGGATAGCAATCAGCCCCAGAATTTT,CSATEDSNQPQNF
TRBJ2-1,.,TRBV6-5,.,TGTGCCACCAATGAGCAGTTCTTC,CATNEQFF